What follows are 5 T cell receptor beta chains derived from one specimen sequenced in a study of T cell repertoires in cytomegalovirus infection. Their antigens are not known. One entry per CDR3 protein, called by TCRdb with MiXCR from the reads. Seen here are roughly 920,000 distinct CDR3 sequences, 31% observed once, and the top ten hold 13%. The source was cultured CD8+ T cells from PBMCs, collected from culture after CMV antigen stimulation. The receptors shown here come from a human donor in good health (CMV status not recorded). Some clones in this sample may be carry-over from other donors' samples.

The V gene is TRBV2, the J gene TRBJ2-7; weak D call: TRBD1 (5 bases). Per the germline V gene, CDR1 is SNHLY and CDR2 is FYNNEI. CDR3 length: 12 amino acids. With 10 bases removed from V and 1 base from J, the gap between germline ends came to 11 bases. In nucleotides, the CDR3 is TGTGCCACCAGGACACGGTCCTACGAGCAGTACTTC. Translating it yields CATRTRSYEQYF.

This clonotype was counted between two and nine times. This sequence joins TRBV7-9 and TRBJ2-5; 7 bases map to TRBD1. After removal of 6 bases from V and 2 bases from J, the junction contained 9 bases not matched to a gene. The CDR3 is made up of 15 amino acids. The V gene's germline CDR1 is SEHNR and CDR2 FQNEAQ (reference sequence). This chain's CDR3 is CASSRKPGQQETQYF. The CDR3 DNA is TGTGCCAGCAGTAGGAAACCGGGACAGCAAGAGACCCAGTACTTC.

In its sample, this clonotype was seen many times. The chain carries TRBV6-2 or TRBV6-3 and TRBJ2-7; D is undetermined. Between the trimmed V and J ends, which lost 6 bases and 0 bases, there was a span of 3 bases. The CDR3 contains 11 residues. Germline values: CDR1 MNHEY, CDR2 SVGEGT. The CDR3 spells CASRDSYEQYV. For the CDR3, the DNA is TGTGCCAGCAGGGACTCCTACGAGCAGTACGTC.

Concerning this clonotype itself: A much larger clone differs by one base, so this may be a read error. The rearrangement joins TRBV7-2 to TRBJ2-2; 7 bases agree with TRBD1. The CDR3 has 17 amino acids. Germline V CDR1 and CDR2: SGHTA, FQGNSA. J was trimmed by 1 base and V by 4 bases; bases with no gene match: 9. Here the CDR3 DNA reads TGTGCCAGCAGCTCACGACAGGGTGATGTGAACACCGGGGAGCTGTTTTTT. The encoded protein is CASSSRQGDVNTGELFF. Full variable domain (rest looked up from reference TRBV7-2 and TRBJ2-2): GAGVSQSPSNKVTEKGKDVELRCDPISGHTALYWYRQSLGQGLEFLIYFQGNSAPDKSGLPSDRFSAERTGGSVSTLTIQRTQQEDSAVYLCASSSRQGDVNTGELFFGEGSRLTVL.

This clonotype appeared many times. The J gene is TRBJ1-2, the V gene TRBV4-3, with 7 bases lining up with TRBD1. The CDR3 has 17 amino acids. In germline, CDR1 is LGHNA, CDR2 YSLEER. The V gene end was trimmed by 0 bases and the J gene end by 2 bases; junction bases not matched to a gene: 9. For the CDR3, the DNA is TGCGCCAGCAGCCAAGATAGGGACAGAGGGATGAACTATGGCTACACCTTC. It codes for CASSQDRDRGMNYGYTF.